This T cell receptor (beta chain) came from a study of tumour-infiltrating T cells in Burkitt lymphoma. The table came from immunoSEQ multiplex PCR; TCRdb's copy has only in-frame clones and leaves some out. The data show roughly 1,600 clones, about 38% seen once. The CDR3 sequence is 14 residues long. The ends were cut back, 2 bases at V and 6 bases at J, with 13 bases in the middle. Germline CDR1 is SGDLS and CDR2 is YYNGEE. The sample taken for sequencing was tumor tissue. V and J are TRBV9 and TRBJ2-3, with a possible D match to TRBD1 (5 bases). This sequence was found in a human donor with Burkitt lymphoma. The CDR3 protein is CASSVDTSSDTQYF. CDR3 nucleotides: TGTGCCAGCAGCGTGGACACGTCCTCCGATACGCAGTATTTT.